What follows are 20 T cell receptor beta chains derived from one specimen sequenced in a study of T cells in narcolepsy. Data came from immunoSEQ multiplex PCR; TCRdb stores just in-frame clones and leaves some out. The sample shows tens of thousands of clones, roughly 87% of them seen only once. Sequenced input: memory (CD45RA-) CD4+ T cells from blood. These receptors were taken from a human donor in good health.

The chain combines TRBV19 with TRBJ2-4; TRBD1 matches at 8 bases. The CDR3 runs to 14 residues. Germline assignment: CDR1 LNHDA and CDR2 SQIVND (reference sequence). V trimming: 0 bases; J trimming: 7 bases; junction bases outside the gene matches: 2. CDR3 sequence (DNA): TGTGCCAGTAGTATAGAAACAGGGGGGAACATTCAGTACTTC. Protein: CASSIETGGNIQYF.

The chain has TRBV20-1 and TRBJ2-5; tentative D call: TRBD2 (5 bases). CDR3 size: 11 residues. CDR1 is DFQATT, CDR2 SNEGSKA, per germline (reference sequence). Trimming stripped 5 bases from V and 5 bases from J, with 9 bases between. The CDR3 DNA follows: TGCAGTGCTTGGACTCTGGAGACCCAGTACTTC. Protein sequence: CSAWTLETQYF.

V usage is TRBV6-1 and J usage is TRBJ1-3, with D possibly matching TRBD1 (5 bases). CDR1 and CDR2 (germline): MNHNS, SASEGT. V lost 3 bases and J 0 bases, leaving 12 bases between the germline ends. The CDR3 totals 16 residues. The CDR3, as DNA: TGTGCCAGCAGTGACGACAGCTATTACTCTGGAAACACCATATATTTT. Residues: CASSDDSYYSGNTIYF.

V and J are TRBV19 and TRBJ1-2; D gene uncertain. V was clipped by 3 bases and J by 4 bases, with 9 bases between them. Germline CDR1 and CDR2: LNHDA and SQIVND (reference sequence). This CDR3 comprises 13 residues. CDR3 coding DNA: TGTGCCAGTAGTATGCAACAGTCCTATGGCTACACCTTC. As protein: CASSMQQSYGYTF.

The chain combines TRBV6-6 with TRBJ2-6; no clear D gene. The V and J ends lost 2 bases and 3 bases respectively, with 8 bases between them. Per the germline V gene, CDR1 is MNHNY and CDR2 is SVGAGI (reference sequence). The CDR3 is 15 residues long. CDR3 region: CASSYATSGANVLTF. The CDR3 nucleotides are TGTGCCAGCAGTTACGCGACAAGTGGGGCCAACGTCCTGACTTTC.

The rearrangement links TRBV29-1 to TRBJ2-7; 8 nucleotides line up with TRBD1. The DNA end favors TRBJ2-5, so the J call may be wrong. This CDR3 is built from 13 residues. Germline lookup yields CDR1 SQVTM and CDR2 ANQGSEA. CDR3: CSVRTGSQETQYF. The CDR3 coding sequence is TGCAGCGTTCGGACAGGGTCCCAAGAGACCCAGTACTTC.

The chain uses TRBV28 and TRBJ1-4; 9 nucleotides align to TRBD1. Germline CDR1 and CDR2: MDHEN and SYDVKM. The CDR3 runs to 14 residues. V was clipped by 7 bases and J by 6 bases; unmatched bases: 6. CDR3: CASTRGTGYEKLFF. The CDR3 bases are TGTGCCAGCACACGGGGGACAGGGTATGAAAAACTGTTTTTT.

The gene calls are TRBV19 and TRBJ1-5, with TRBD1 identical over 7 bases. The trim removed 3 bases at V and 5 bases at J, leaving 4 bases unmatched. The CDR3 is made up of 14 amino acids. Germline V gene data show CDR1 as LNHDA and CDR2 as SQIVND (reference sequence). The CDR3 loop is CASSIITGDQPQHF. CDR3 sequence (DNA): TGTGCCAGTAGTATTATCACAGGGGATCAGCCCCAGCATTTT.

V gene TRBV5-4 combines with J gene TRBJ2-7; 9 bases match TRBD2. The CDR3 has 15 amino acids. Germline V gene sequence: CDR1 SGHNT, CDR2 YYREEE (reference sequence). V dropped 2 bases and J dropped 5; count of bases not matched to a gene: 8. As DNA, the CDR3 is TGTGCCAGCAGCTTTATGACTAGCGGTATGGACGAGCAGTACTTC. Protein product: CASSFMTSGMDEQYF.

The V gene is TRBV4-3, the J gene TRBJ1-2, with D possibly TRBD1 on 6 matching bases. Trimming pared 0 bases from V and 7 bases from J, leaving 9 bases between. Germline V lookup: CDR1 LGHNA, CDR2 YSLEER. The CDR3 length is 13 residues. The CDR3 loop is CASSQEDSIGYTF. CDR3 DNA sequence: TGCGCCAGCAGCCAAGAGGACAGCATTGGCTACACCTTC.

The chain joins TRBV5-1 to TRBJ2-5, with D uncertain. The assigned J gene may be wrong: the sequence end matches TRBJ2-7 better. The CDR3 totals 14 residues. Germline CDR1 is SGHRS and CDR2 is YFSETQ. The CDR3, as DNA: TGCGCCAGCAGCTTGGATTCTGGGAAGGGCGAGCAGTACTTC. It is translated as CASSLDSGKGEQYF.

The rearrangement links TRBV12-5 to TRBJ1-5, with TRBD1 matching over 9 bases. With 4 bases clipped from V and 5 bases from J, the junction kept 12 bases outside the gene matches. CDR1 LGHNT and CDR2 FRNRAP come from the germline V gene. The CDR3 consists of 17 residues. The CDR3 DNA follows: TGTGCTAGTGGTTGGAAATTGACAGGGACAGGGCATCAGCCCCAGCATTTT. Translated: CASGWKLTGTGHQPQHF.

The CDR3 bases are TGTGCCAGCAGCCAAAATCGGGAGACCCAGTACTTC. Protein product: CASSQNRETQYF. J is TRBJ2-5 and V is TRBV14, with no clear D. The germline V gene encodes CDR1 SGHDN and CDR2 FVKESK. The CDR3 extends over 12 amino acids. V gave up 2 bases and J gave up 5 bases, with 6 bases separating them.

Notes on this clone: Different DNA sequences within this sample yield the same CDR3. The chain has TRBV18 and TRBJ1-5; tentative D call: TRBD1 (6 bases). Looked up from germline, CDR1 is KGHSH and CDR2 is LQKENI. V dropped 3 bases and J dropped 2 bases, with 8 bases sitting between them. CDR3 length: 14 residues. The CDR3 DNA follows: TGTGCCAGCTCACCGGGGGGGCGCAATCAGCCCCAGCATTTT. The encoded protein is CASSPGGRNQPQHF.

CDR3 in DNA: TGTGCCGGGGGGCCAGGGGGGTCCTACAATGAGCAGTTCTTC. As protein: CAGGPGGSYNEQFF. The gene calls are TRBV2 and TRBJ2-1; a possible D gene is TRBD1 (7 bases). The V end lost 11 bases, the J end lost 1 base, and 15 bases lay between the germline ends. The CDR3 has 14 amino acids. CDR1 and CDR2 (germline): SNHLY, FYNNEI.

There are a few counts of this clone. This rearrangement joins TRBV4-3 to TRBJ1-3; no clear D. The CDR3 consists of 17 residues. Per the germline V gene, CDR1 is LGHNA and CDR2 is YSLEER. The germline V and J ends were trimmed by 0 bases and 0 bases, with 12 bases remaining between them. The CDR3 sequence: CASSQDFASYSGNTIYF. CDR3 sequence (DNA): TGCGCCAGCAGCCAAGACTTTGCTTCCTACTCTGGAAACACCATATATTTT.

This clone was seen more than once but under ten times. DNA of the CDR3: TGTGCCAGCAGCGTTGGGACGGCACCTAGCTCCTACAATGAGCAGTTCTTC. Translation gives CASSVGTAPSSYNEQFF. The V call is TRBV9, the J call TRBJ2-1; D assignment may be TRBD1 or TRBD2 (5 bases each). V lost 2 bases and J 0 bases, leaving 15 bases between the germline ends. Germline assignment: CDR1 SGDLS and CDR2 YYNGEE. The CDR3 is 17 amino acids.

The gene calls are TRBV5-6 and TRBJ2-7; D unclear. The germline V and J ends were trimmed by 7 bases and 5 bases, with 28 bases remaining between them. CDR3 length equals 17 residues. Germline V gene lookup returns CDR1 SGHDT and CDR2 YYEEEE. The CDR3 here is CASVSARWAPVGNEQYF. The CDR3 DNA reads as TGTGCCAGCGTCTCGGCCCGCTGGGCCCCTGTGGGGAACGAGCAGTACTTC.

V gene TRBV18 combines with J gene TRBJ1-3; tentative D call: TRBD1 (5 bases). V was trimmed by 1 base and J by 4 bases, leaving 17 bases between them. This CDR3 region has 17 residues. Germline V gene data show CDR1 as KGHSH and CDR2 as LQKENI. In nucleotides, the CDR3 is TGTGCCAGCTCACCACGGGTCCCCAGGGATTCCGGAAACACCATATATTTT. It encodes CASSPRVPRDSGNTIYF. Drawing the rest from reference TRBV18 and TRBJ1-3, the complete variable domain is NAGVMQNPRHLVRRRGQEARLRCSPMKGHSHVYWYRQLPEEGLKFMVYLQKENIIDESGMPKERFSAEFPKEGPSILRIQQVVRGDSAAYFCASSPRVPRDSGNTIYFGEGSWLTVV.

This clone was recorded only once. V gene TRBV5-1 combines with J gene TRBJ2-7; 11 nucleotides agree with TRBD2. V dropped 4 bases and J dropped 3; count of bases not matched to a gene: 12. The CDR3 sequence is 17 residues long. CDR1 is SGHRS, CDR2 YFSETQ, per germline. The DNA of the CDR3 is TGCGCCAGCAGCCTCGGACTAGCGGGCCGAACGAACTACGAGCAGTACTTC. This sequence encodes CASSLGLAGRTNYEQYF.